This T cell receptor (beta chain) originates from a study of shared clonotypes between healthy human individuals. Across the study: Used for every donor were three CD4 naive, three CD4 memory, two CD8 naive and one CD8 memory plate.

The CDR3 has 14 residues. V was cut by 0 bases and J by 4 bases, with 9 bases left in between. CDR1 and CDR2 from the germline V gene are MNHNS and SASEGT. Study-wide points: Compared with memory subsets, naive subsets generally had larger estimated richness. Sampling used blood alone; tissue repertoires probably differ.

The method was immunoSEQ multiplex PCR; TCRdb's version includes in-frame clones alone and lacks a portion of them. The sample carries 950,000 to 1,100,000 clones, approximately 80% recorded once. As to this clone: Antigen specificity is unknown.

The V and J genes are TRBV6-1 and TRBJ1-2; D ambiguous. The receptor comes from a man aged 18 to 30 in good health. Some clones in this sample may be carry-over from other donors' samples. Sequencing was carried out using memory CD4+ T cells from PBMCs. This sample's subset: CD45RA-negative fraction. The chain's CDR3 is CASSEAYRGYGYTF. CDR3 bases: TGTGCCAGCAGTGAAGCTTACAGAGGCTATGGCTACACCTTC.